This T cell receptor beta chain emerged from a study of regulatory T cells in long-lasting Graves disease. CDR1 SGHAT and CDR2 FQNNGV come from the germline V gene. This CDR3 contains 16 residues. V gave up 1 base and J gave up 7 bases; unmatched junction bases: 9. TCR beta libraries were built with iRepertoire HTBI primers and Arm-PCR of CDR3 regions. TCRdb ran MiXCR on the multiplex PCR reads and lists one entry per CDR3 protein. Among 450,000 to 700,000 distinct CDR3 sequences, roughly 14% were seen once, and the ten largest hold over 7.5%. This clonotype was recorded many times. The sample's time point: newly diagnosed GD, antithyroid drugs for less than 3 months. Construction of the TCR library relied on RNA isolated from PBMCs. These data were likewise used in another study, on T cells in Graves' hyperthyroidism and ophthalmopathy.

This TCR was sampled from a man aged 25-45 years with Graves disease. The source was peripheral blood mononuclear cells (PBMCs), collected at new diagnosis, from a patient treated with antithyroid drugs. The genes are TRBV11-2 and TRBJ1-4; 7 bases agree with TRBD1. DNA of the CDR3: TGTGCCAGCAGCTTAGGGACAGGAGGGGTTGGTGAAAAACTGTTTTTT. Translating it yields CASSLGTGGVGEKLFF.